These 13 T cell receptor beta chains share one sample of origin, sequenced in a study of T cell repertoires in cytomegalovirus infection. Which antigens these TCRs recognize remains unknown. TCRdb passed the reads through MiXCR, listing each CDR3 protein once. There are some 940,000 distinct CDR3 sequences in the sample; 30% to 40% occur only once, and roughly an eighth lies in the top ten. The source material was cultured CD8+ T cells from PBMCs, sampled from culture after CMV antigen stimulation. These receptors were collected from a human donor in good health (CMV status not recorded). Some clones in this sample may be carry-over from other donors' samples.

V is TRBV2 and J is TRBJ2-3; TRBD1 matches 8 bases. The germline V gene encodes CDR1 SNHLY and CDR2 FYNNEI. Trimming at V came to 2 bases and at J to 7 bases, leaving 11 bases not matched to a gene. CDR3 size: 16 residues. The CDR3 region is CASSELDREVMNTQYF. The CDR3 nucleotides are TGTGCCAGCAGTGAACTGGACAGGGAAGTCATGAATACGCAGTATTTT.

The CDR3 nucleotides are TGTGCCAGCACCGCCGGGACAGGGGGCATCGATAGCTCCTACGAGCAGTACTTC. Residues: CASTAGTGGIDSSYEQYF. The rearrangement uses TRBV28 and TRBJ2-7; 12 bases map to TRBD1. Germline trimming cut 7 bases from V and 0 bases from J; bases unmatched to any gene: 13. CDR1 is MDHEN, CDR2 SYDVKM, per germline. CDR3 length: 18 residues.

This clonotype was seen a handful of times. This chain connects TRBV9 to TRBJ2-3; D is undetermined. The V end was cut by 4 bases, the J end by 5 bases, with 8 bases between. The CDR3 contains 12 residues. Germline CDR1 reads SGDLS; CDR2 reads YYNGEE. CDR3 nucleotides: TGTGCCAGCAGCTCCGCGATAGATACGCAGTATTTT. It specifies CASSSAIDTQYF.

Details on this clonotype: The germline gene is not matched at one end of the junction; a read error may be the cause. V usage is TRBV7-3 and J usage is TRBJ2-1; 11 bases are shared with TRBD1. This CDR3 comprises 16 residues. The germline gives CDR1 SGHTA, CDR2 FQGTGA. The chain's CDR3 is CVSSAGQGANYNEQFF. DNA of the CDR3: TGTGTCAGCAGCGCAGGACAGGGGGCAAACTACAATGAGCAGTTCTTC.

This clonotype was seen at least ten times. The chain joins TRBV7-2 to TRBJ1-2, with D unclear. V was clipped by 0 bases and J by 0 bases, with 17 bases between them. The CDR3 is made up of 18 amino acids. CDR1 is SGHTA and CDR2 is FQGNSA in the germline V gene. This CDR3 is CASSLAGGRKGTNYGYTF. CDR3 in DNA: TGTGCCAGCAGCTTAGCCGGAGGCAGGAAAGGGACTAACTATGGCTACACCTTC.

In its sample, this clonotype was seen many times. The rearrangement joins TRBV7-8 to TRBJ2-3; D is ambiguous. The CDR3 sequence is 16 residues long. The V gene lost 1 base and the J gene lost 2 bases, with 13 bases spanning the gap. Germline loops: CDR1 SGHVS, CDR2 FQNEAQ. The CDR3 DNA reads TGTGCCAGCAGCTTAGAAGCCGTCCCCCCCACAGATACGCAGTATTTT. Its translation: CASSLEAVPPTDTQYF.

The table lists this clonotype with a few counts. The genes are TRBV4-1 and TRBJ1-4, with a weak D call TRBD1 (5 bases). CDR3 length: 15 residues. V was shortened by 7 bases and J by 5 bases, with 17 bases between the two germline ends. Germline lookup yields CDR1 MGHRA and CDR2 YSYEKL. The CDR3 bases are TGCGCCAGCACTGGATTCAGGGCAGAGAATGAAAAACTGTTTTTT. Translated, it gives CASTGFRAENEKLFF.

This chain links TRBV6-6 with TRBJ2-7; TRBD2 aligns across 8 bases. This CDR3 has 14 residues. Germline V gene data show CDR1 as MNHNY and CDR2 as SVGAGI (reference sequence). In DNA form, the CDR3 reads TGTGCCAACAGTCAAGGGCGGGGGGTCAACGAGCAGTACGTC. It is translated as CANSQGRGVNEQYV.

The chain uses TRBV25-1 and TRBJ2-5, with D uncertain. Trimming took off 2 bases at V and 5 bases at J, with 12 bases between the two ends. The CDR3 loop spans 14 amino acids. Germline loops: CDR1 MGHDK, CDR2 SYGVNS. The CDR3 reads CASSEPPDSETQYF. CDR3 coding DNA: TGTGCCAGCAGTGAACCTCCCGACTCGGAGACCCAGTACTTC.

This clonotype has a count of ten or more. V is TRBV4-1 and J is TRBJ2-7; 8 positions agree with TRBD1. Looked up from germline, CDR1 is MGHRA and CDR2 is YSYEKL. The junction had 7 bases not matched to a gene; V was cut back by 1 base and J by 2 bases. CDR3 length: 16 amino acids. Here the CDR3 DNA reads TGCGCCAGCAGCCAAGGGCCGGACAGGGCAACCTACGAGCAGTACTTC. Its translation: CASSQGPDRATYEQYF.

The V call is TRBV27, the J call TRBJ2-5, with D unclear. There are 14 residues in the CDR3. V lost 5 bases, J lost 2 bases, and 12 bases lay in between. The germline V gene encodes CDR1 MNHEY and CDR2 SMNVEV (reference sequence). The CDR3 protein is CASSRIGQQETQYF. Here the CDR3 DNA reads TGTGCCAGCAGTAGAATCGGGCAGCAAGAGACCCAGTACTTC.

The sample holds many counts of this clonotype. This chain uses TRBV6-2 or TRBV6-3 with TRBJ1-2, with D perhaps TRBD1 (6 bases). V was trimmed by 6 bases and J by 6 bases, leaving 14 bases between them. The CDR3 is 13 amino acids. Per germline, CDR1 MNHEY and CDR2 SVGEGT. CDR3 sequence: CASRRQDRDGYTF. Written as DNA, the CDR3 is TGTGCCAGCAGAAGACAGGATCGGGATGGCTACACCTTC.

The chain carries TRBV20-1 and TRBJ2-7; D call uncertain. Trimming took off 0 bases at V and 1 base at J, with 10 bases between the two ends. This CDR3 comprises 14 residues. Per germline, CDR1 DFQATT and CDR2 SNEGSKA (reference sequence). The CDR3 DNA reads as TGCAGTGCTAGAGATAAGGTATCGTCCTACGAGCAGTACTTC. Translating gives CSARDKVSSYEQYF.